A selection of T cell receptor beta chains follows, all from one sample in a study of cytomegalovirus exposure and HLA in healthy donors. The data were produced by immunoSEQ multiplex PCR, yet TCRdb's version contains in-frame clones alone and is incomplete. This sample has approximately 100,000 clones, with approximately 76% found just once. Material: PBMCs. The origin of the receptors is a man aged 40-55 years in good health and CMV-seronegative. CDR3s include the opening cysteine and the closing phenylalanine or tryptophan. Fields, in order: J gene, D gene, V gene, CDR3 DNA, CDR3 protein. A D gene is named only where the DNA matches it firmly.

j_gene: TRBJ2-5
d_gene: -
v_gene: TRBV19
CDR3nt: TGTGCCAGTAGTCCGCGAGGGGGTGCGGAGACCCAGTACTTC
CDR3aa: CASSPRGGAETQYF

j_gene: TRBJ2-2
d_gene: TRBD1
v_gene: TRBV2
CDR3nt: TGTGCCAGCAGGGTCCGGGACAGCAGTTTACCCGGGGAGCTGTTTTTT
CDR3aa: CASRVRDSSLPGELFF

j_gene: TRBJ1-2
d_gene: -
v_gene: TRBV6-4
CDR3nt: TGTGCCAGCAGGAGTGGCTATGGCTACACCTTC
CDR3aa: CASRSGYGYTF

j_gene: TRBJ1-1
d_gene: TRBD1
v_gene: TRBV2
CDR3nt: TGTGCCAGCAGTGTGGACAGGGGAAGCACTGAAGCTTTCTTT
CDR3aa: CASSVDRGSTEAFF

j_gene: TRBJ2-3
d_gene: TRBD2
v_gene: TRBV12-5
CDR3nt: TGTGCTAGTGGTCGCGCAGGGACTAGCGGGGTCTCAGATACGCAGTATTTT
CDR3aa: CASGRAGTSGVSDTQYF

j_gene: TRBJ2-5
d_gene: TRBD1
v_gene: TRBV29-1
CDR3nt: TGCAGCGTTCCCATGGGACAGGGCGGGGAGCAGTACTTC
CDR3aa: CSVPMGQGGEQYF

j_gene: TRBJ1-2
d_gene: TRBD1
v_gene: TRBV2
CDR3nt: TGTGCCAGCAGTGGGACAGGGAAGTCCTATGGCTACACCTTC
CDR3aa: CASSGTGKSYGYTF

j_gene: TRBJ1-2
d_gene: -
v_gene: TRBV5-1
CDR3nt: TGCGCCAGCAGCCCGACCCCGGGAGCGGAGGGCTACACCTTC
CDR3aa: CASSPTPGAEGYTF

j_gene: TRBJ2-7
d_gene: TRBD1
v_gene: TRBV6-6
CDR3nt: TGTGCCAGCAGGGGGGACAGGGACTTTTACGAGCAGTACTTC
CDR3aa: CASRGDRDFYEQYF

j_gene: TRBJ2-7
d_gene: TRBD1
v_gene: TRBV5-6
CDR3nt: TGTGCCAGCAGCAGCTCCGGGACAGAGGTCTTGGGGCAGTACTTC
CDR3aa: CASSSSGTEVLGQYF

j_gene: TRBJ1-1
d_gene: -
v_gene: TRBV9
CDR3nt: TGTGCCAGCAGCCCCCAGACAGTCATGAACACTGAAGCTTTCTTT
CDR3aa: CASSPQTVMNTEAFF

j_gene: TRBJ2-1
d_gene: TRBD2
v_gene: TRBV4-2
CDR3nt: TGTGCCAGCAGCCAACAAGTCTCGGGACTAGCAATTTCTGAGCAGTTCTTC
CDR3aa: CASSQQVSGLAISEQFF

j_gene: TRBJ1-3
d_gene: -
v_gene: TRBV5-1
CDR3nt: TGCGCCAGCAGCTTGGGGGAGTCCTTCTCTGGAAACACCATATATTTT
CDR3aa: CASSLGESFSGNTIYF